Below are 11 T cell receptor beta chains sequenced from a single sample in a study of blood T cell repertoires in COVID-19. Some clones are missing from TCRdb's copy, which holds only in-frame ones; the method was immunoSEQ multiplex PCR. The repertoire consists of approximately 11,000 clones, with around three quarters occurring once and the leading ten covering 6.1%. What was sequenced was peripheral blood. The receptors originated from a man between 60 and 70 years old with COVID-19, enrolled during active disease.

The chain links TRBV7-6 to TRBJ2-2, with 7 bases that match TRBD2. This CDR3 is 15 amino acids long. J gave up 7 bases and V 0 bases, and 5 bases lay outside the gene matches. Germline V gene lookup returns CDR1 SGHVS and CDR2 FNYEAQ. The CDR3 nucleotides are TGTGCCAGCAGCTTAGCGGGAGGGCCGGTCGGGGAGCTGTTTTTT. It is translated as CASSLAGGPVGELFF.

The chain joins TRBV5-5 to TRBJ1-5, with unresolved D. The V gene lost 2 bases and the J gene lost 3 bases, with 3 bases spanning the gap. Germline values: CDR1 SGHKS, CDR2 YYEKEE (reference sequence). CDR3 length: 12 amino acids. The CDR3 DNA sequence: TGTGCCAGCAGCTTTTACAATCAGCCCCAGCATTTT. Translating gives CASSFYNQPQHF.

V gene TRBV11-2 combines with J gene TRBJ1-1; D might be TRBD1 (6 bases). Looked up from germline, CDR1 is SGHAT and CDR2 is FQNNGV. The length of the CDR3 is 14 residues. V was clipped by 5 bases and J by 1 base, with 11 bases between them. The CDR3 region is CASSRMGQNTEAFF. CDR3 sequence (DNA): TGTGCCAGCAGCCGAATGGGACAGAACACTGAAGCTTTCTTT. The full variable domain, in which reference TRBV11-2 and TRBJ1-1 provide the parts outside the CDR3, is EAGVAQSPRYKIIEKRQSVAFWCNPISGHATLYWYQQILGQGPKLLIQFQNNGVVDDSQLPKDRFSAERLKGVDSTLKIQPAKLEDSAVYLCASSRMGQNTEAFFGQGTRLTVV.

The chain employs TRBV30 and TRBJ2-1; no clear D gene. Germline CDR1 and CDR2: GTSNPN and SVGIG (reference sequence). The CDR3 loop spans 11 amino acids. Trimming took off 7 bases at V and 0 bases at J, with 4 bases between the two ends. The DNA for the CDR3 is TGTGCCTACAGCTCCTACAATGAGCAGTTCTTC. It encodes CAYSSYNEQFF.

This clone is medium-sized within its sample. J is TRBJ2-3 and V is TRBV11-3, with TRBD1 identical over 9 bases. Germline V lookup: CDR1 SGHNT, CDR2 YENEEA. J lost 3 bases, V lost 5 bases, and 3 bases had no gene match. The CDR3 totals 14 residues. CDR3 residues: CASSLQGATDTQYF. CDR3 in DNA: TGTGCCAGCAGCCTACAGGGGGCGACAGATACGCAGTATTTT.

This chain links TRBV28 with TRBJ1-6, with a tentative D call TRBD1 (5 bases). The CDR3 has 12 amino acids. Trimming took 8 bases from V and 8 from J, leaving 10 bases between them. CDR1 is MDHEN and CDR2 is SYDVKM in the germline V gene. CDR3 sequence: CASGLQDSPLHF. Here the CDR3 DNA reads TGTGCCAGCGGACTACAGGATTCACCCCTCCACTTT.

The CDR3 sequence: CASSLASFDEQYF. The CDR3 DNA reads TGCGCCAGCAGCTTGGCCTCCTTCGACGAGCAGTACTTC. This sequence joins TRBV5-1 and TRBJ2-7, with unresolved D. Germline V CDR1 and CDR2: SGHRS, YFSETQ. The CDR3 is made up of 13 amino acids. The V end lost 0 bases, the J end lost 5 bases, and 9 bases lay between the germline ends.

The rearrangement joins TRBV28 to TRBJ1-5; D unresolved. CDR1 and CDR2 from the germline V gene are MDHEN and SYDVKM. There are 13 residues in the CDR3. V was shortened by 6 bases and J by 7 bases, with 13 bases between the two germline ends. The CDR3 DNA follows: TGTGCCAGCAGCCTGGACGGAGGACAGCCCCAGCATTTT. Protein product: CASSLDGGQPQHF. Drawing the rest from reference TRBV28 and TRBJ1-5, the complete variable domain is DVKVTQSSRYLVKRTGEKVFLECVQDMDHENMFWYRQDPGLGLRLIYFSYDVKMKEKGDIPEGYSVSREKKERFSLILESASTNQTSMYLCASSLDGGQPQHFGDGTRLSIL.

J is TRBJ2-1 and V is TRBV12-5; 9 bases fit TRBD1. The CDR3 is 15 amino acids. The V gene end was trimmed by 2 bases and the J gene end by 8 bases; junction bases not matched to a gene: 7. Germline V CDR1 and CDR2: LGHNT, FRNRAP. CDR3 DNA: TGTGCTAGTGGTTTGCCTCGGACAGGGGACGATGAGCAGTTCTTC. It specifies CASGLPRTGDDEQFF.

CDR3 sequence: CSVRAGTDTQYF. In DNA, the CDR3 is TGCAGCGTTAGAGCGGGAACAGATACGCAGTATTTT. This chain joins TRBV29-1 and TRBJ2-3; 7 bases match TRBD2. The germline V gene has CDR1 SQVTM and CDR2 ANQGSEA. CDR3 size: 12 residues. J lost 3 bases, V lost 5 bases, and 2 bases had no gene match.

This chain uses TRBV12-5 with TRBJ1-6; D is unresolved. Germline V lookup: CDR1 LGHNT, CDR2 FRNRAP. Trimming left V 3 bases short and J 9 bases short, with 9 bases between. There are 13 residues in the CDR3. In nucleotides, the CDR3 is TGTGCTAGTGGTTTCGCTGCGGGTTCACCCCTCCACTTT. Protein: CASGFAAGSPLHF. The variable domain in full, completed from reference TRBV12-5 and TRBJ1-6, reads DARVTQTPRHKVTEMGQEVTMRCQPILGHNTVFWYRQTMMQGLELLAYFRNRAPLDDSGMPKDRFSAEMPDATLATLKIQPSEPRDSAVYFCASGFAAGSPLHFGNGTRLTVT.